This T cell receptor (beta chain) derives from a study of blood T cell repertoires in COVID-19. Study overall: COVID-19 samples, acute and convalescent, were from the United States, Italy and Spain.

Authors' data handling: Reference gene primer amplification gave estimated nucleated cell counts. Sequencing used immunoSEQ multiplex PCR; TCRdb keeps in-frame clones, though not all of them. V, J and clone size derive from that table, while D and trimming were established from the DNA sequence. The profile shows about 330,000 clones, about 92% of them singletons. Either two negative PCRs, clearance, or symptom resolution qualified Cohort 3 donors as recovered. The specimen was PBMCs or T cells enriched from blood (not recorded which). The receptor was isolated from a woman aged 25 to 39 who had recovered from COVID-19.

CDR3 DNA sequence: TGTGCCAGCAGGAGGAGTCAGGGAGGTTCACCCCTCCACTTT. It translates to CASRRSQGGSPLHF. This chain uses TRBV7-2 with TRBJ1-6; a possible D gene is TRBD1 (5 bases). V lost 6 bases and J 9 bases, leaving 15 bases between the germline ends. The CDR3 is 14 amino acids. CDR1 is SGHTA, CDR2 FQGNSA, per germline.